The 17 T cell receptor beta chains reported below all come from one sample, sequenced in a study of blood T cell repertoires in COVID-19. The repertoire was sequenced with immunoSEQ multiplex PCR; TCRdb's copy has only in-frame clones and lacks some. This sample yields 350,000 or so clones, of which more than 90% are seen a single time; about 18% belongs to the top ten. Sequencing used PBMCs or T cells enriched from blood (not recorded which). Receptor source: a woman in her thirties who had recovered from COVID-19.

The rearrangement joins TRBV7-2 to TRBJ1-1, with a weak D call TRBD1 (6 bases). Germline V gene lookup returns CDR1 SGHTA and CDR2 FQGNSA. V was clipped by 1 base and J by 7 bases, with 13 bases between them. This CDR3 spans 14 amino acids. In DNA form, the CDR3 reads TGTGCCAGCAGCTTAGATGGGGGGGGCTTTGAAGCTTTCTTT. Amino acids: CASSLDGGGFEAFF.

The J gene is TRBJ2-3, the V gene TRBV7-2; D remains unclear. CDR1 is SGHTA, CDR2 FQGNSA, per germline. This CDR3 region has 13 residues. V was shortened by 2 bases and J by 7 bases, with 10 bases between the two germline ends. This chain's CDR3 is CASSLSWLYTQYF. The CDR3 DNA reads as TGTGCCAGCAGCTTAAGTTGGCTTTATACGCAGTATTTT. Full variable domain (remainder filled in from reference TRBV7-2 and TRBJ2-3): GAGVSQSPSNKVTEKGKDVELRCDPISGHTALYWYRQSLGQGLEFLIYFQGNSAPDKSGLPSDRFSAERTGGSVSTLTIQRTQQEDSAVYLCASSLSWLYTQYFGPGTRLTVL.

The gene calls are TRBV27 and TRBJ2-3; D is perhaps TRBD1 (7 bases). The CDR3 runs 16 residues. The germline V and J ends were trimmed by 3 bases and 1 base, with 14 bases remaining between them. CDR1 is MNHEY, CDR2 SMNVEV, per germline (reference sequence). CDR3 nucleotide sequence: TGTGCCAGCAGTTTCGGAGGGGGCCATGGCACAGATACGCAGTATTTT. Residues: CASSFGGGHGTDTQYF.

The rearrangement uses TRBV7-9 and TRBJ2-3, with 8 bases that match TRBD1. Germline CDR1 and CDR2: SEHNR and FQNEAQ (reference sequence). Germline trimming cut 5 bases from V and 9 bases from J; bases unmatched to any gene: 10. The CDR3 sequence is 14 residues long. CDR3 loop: CASSPGGLAGTQYF. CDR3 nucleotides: TGTGCCAGCAGCCCAGGGGGCCTCGCTGGGACGCAGTATTTT.

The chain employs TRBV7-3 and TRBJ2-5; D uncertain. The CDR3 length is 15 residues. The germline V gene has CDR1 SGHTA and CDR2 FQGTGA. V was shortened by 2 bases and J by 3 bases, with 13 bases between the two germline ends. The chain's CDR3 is CASSLWSGSKETQYF. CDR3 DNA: TGTGCCAGCAGCTTATGGTCAGGATCTAAAGAGACCCAGTACTTC.

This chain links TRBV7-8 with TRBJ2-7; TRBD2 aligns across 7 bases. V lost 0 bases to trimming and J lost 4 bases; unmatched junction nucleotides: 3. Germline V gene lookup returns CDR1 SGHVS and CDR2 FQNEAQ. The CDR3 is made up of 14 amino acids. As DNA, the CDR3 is TGTGCCAGCAGCTTAGCCGGGACTACTTACGAGCAGTACTTC. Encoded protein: CASSLAGTTYEQYF.

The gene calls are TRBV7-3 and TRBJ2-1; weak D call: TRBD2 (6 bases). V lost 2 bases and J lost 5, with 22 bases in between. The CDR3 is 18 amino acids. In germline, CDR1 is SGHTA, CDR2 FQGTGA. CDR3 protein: CASSLSHILAQAHNEQFF. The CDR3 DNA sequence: TGTGCCAGCAGCTTATCCCATATACTAGCCCAAGCCCACAATGAGCAGTTCTTC.

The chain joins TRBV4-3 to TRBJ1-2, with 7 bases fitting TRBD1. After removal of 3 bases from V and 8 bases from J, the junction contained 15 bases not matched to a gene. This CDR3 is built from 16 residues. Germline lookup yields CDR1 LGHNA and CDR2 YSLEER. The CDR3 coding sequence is TGCGCCAGCAGCCAGGAGCTAACAGGGGCTATGAGGGGCTACACCTTC. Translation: CASSQELTGAMRGYTF.

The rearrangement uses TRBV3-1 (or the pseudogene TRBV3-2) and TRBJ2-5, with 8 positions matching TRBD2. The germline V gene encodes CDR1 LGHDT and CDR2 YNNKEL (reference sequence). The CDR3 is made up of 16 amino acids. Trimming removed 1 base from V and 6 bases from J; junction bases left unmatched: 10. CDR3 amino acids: CASSQASGSGVKTQYF. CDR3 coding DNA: TGTGCCAGCAGCCAAGCCAGCGGGAGCGGCGTGAAGACCCAGTACTTC.

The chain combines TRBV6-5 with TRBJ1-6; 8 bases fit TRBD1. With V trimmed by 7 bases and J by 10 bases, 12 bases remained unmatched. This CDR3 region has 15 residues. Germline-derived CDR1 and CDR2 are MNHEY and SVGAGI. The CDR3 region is CASKLLGQGGSPLHF. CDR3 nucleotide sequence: TGTGCCAGCAAACTCCTCGGACAGGGAGGATCACCCCTCCACTTT.

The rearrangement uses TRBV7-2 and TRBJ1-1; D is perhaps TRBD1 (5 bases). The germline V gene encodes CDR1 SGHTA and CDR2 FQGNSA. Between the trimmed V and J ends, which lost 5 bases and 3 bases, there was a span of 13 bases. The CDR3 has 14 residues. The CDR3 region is CASSPGGADTEAFF. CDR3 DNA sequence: TGTGCCAGCAGCCCGGGTGGGGCGGACACTGAAGCTTTCTTT.

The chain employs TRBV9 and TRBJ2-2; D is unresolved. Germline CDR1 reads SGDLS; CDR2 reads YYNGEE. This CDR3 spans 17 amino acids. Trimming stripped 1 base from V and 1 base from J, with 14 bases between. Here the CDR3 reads CASSVFRQAQNTGELFF. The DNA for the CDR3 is TGTGCCAGCAGCGTATTTAGGCAGGCCCAGAACACCGGGGAGCTGTTTTTT.

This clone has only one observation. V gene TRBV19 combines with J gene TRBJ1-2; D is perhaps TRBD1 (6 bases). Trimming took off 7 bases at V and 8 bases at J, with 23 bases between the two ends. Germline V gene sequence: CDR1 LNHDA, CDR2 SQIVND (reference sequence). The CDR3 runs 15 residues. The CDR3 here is CASTQQGSSARGYTF. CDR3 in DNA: TGTGCCAGTACCCAACAGGGCTCGAGCGCGCGGGGCTACACCTTC.

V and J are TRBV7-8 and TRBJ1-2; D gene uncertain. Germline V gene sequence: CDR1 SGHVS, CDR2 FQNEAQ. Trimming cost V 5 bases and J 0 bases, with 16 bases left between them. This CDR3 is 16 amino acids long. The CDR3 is CASSPALQFSNYGYTF. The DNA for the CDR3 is TGTGCCAGCAGCCCCGCGCTACAGTTCTCTAACTATGGCTACACCTTC.

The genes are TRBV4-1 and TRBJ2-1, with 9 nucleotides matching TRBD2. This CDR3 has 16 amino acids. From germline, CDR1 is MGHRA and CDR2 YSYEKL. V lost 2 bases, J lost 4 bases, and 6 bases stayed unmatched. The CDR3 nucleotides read TGCGCCAGCAGCCAACTAGCGGGGAATGGGTACAATGAGCAGTTCTTC. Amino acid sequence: CASSQLAGNGYNEQFF.

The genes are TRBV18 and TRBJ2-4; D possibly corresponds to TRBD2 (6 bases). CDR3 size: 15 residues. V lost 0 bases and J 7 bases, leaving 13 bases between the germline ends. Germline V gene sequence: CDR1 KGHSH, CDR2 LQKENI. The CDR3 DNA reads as TGTGCCAGCTCACCACCTTCGGAGCGGGCGAACATTCAGTACTTC. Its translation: CASSPPSERANIQYF.

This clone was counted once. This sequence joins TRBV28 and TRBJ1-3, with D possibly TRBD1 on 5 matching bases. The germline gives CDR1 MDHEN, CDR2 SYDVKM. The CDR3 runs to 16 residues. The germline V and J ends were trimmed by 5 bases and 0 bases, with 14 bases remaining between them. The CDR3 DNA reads TGTGCCAGCAGTCCCTACGGGGGGGTCTCTGGAAACACCATATATTTT. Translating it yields CASSPYGGVSGNTIYF.